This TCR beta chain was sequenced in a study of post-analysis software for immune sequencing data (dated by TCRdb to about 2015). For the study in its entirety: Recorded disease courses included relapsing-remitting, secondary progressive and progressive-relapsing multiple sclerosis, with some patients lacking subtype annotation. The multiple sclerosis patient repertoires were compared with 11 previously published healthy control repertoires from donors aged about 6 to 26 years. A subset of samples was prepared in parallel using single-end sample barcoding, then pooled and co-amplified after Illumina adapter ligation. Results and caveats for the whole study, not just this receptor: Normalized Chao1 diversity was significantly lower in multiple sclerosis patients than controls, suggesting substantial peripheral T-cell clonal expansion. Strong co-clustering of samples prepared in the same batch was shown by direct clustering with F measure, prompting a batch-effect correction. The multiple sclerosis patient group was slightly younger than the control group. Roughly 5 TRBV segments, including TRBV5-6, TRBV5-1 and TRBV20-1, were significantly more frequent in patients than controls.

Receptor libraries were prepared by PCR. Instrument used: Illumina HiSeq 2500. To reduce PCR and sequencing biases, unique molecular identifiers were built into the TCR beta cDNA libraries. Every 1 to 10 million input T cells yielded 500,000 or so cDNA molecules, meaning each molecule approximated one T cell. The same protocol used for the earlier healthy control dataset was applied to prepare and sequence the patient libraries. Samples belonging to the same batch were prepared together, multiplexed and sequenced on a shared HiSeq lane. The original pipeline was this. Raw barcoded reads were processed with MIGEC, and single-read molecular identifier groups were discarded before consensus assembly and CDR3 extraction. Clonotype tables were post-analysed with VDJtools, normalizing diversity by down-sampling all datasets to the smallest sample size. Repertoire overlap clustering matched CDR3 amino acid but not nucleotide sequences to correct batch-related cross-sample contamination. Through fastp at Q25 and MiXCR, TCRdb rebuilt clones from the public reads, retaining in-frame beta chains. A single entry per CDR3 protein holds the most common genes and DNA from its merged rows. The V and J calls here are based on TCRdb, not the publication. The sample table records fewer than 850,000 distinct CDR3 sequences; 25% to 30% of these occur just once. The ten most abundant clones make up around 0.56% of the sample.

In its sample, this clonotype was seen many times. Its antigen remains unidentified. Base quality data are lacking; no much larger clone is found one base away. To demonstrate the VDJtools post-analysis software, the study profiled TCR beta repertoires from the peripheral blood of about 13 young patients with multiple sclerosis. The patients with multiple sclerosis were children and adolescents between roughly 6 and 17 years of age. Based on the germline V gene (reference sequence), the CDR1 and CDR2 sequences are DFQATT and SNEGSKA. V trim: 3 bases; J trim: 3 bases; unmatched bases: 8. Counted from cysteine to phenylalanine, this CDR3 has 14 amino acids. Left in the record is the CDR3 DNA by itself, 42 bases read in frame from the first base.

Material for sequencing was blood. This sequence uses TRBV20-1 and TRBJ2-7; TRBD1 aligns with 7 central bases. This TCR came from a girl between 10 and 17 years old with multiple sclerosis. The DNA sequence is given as TGCAGTGCTAGCGCCAGGCCAGGGGGCTACGAGCAGTACTTC. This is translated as CSASARPGGYEQYF.